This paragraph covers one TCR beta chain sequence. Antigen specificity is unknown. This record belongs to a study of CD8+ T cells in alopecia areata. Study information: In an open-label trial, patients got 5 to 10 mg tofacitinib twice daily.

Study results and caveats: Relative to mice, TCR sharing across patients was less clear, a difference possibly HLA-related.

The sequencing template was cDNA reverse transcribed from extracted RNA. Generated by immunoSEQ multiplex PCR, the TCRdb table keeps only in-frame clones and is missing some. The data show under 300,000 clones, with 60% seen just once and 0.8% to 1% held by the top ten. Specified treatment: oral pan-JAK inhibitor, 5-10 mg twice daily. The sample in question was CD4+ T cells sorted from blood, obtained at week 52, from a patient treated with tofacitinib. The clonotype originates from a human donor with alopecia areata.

In nucleotides, the CDR3 is TGCAGCGTTGCCGGGACAGGGCACGAGCAGTACTTC. It codes for CSVAGTGHEQYF. The chain links TRBV29-1 to TRBJ2-7; 9 bases agree with TRBD1. V shed 4 bases, J shed 5 bases, and the junction held 3 bases outside the gene matches. Germline CDR1 and CDR2: SQVTM and ANQGSEA. The CDR3 length is 12 residues.